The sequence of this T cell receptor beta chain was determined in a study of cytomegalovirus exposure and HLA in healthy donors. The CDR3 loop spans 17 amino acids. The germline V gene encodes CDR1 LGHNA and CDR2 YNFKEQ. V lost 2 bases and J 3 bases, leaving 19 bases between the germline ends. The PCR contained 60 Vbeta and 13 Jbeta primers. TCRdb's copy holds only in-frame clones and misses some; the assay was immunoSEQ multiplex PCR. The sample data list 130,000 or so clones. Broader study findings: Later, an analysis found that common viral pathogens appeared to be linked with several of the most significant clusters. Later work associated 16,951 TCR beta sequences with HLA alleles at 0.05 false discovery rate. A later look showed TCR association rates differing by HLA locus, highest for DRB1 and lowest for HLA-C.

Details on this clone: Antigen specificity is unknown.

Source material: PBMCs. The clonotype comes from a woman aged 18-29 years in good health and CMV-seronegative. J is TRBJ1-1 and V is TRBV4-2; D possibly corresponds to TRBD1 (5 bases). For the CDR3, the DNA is TGTGCCAGCAGCCAAACGGGGGTTCCCTTGGGGGACACTGAAGCTTTCTTT. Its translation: CASSQTGVPLGDTEAFF.